The 29 T cell receptor beta chains below were found in one sample sequenced in a study of blood T cell repertoires in COVID-19 (dated by TCRdb to 2018 to 2020). The library was generated by the immunoSEQ multiplex PCR assay. The source is immuneACCESS, and TCRdb retained only in-frame sequences with V and J called. Part of the clones is not carried over; for the studies checked, unresolved V genes explain less than half of this, and the remainder is unexplained. The sample includes over 120,000 clones, with about three quarters observed a single time. Jointly, the top ten make up less than 3% of the sample. The sequenced sample consisted of PBMCs or T cells enriched from blood (not recorded which). The receptors here all came from a woman aged 45-59 years who had recovered from COVID-19.

The chain has TRBV21-1 and TRBJ2-1; TRBD2 reflects the table's D call only, with no check against the DNA. TRBV21-1 is recorded as a pseudogene. The CDR3 totals 15 residues. CDR3 DNA sequence: TGTGCCAGCAGCAAGTCGCGTGTTCTGTTCTATGAGCAGTTCTTC. Translating it yields CASSKSRVLFYEQFF.

V usage is TRBV5-1 and J usage is TRBJ1-2; D unclear. V dropped 1 base and J dropped 5 bases, with 6 bases sitting between them. The length of the CDR3 is 12 residues. CDR1 is SGHRS and CDR2 is YFSETQ in the germline V gene. CDR3 in DNA: TGCGCCAGCAGCTTGTCCCAGTATGGCTACACCTTC. Protein sequence: CASSLSQYGYTF.

This clone was seen once. The chain is built from TRBV12-3 or TRBV12-4 and TRBJ2-1; D unclear. V was cut by 6 bases and J by 6 bases, with 9 bases left in between. The CDR3 is 12 amino acids. The CDR3 is CASSISGNEQFF. CDR3 DNA sequence: TGTGCCAGCAGCATATCAGGCAATGAGCAGTTCTTC.

The chain uses TRBV11-2 and TRBJ1-2, with 9 positions matching TRBD1. Germline lookup yields CDR1 SGHAT and CDR2 FQNNGV. With V trimmed by 0 bases and J by 3 bases, 5 bases remained unmatched. The CDR3 contains 16 residues. The CDR3 region has the DNA TGTGCCAGCAGCTTAGATGGCGGACAGGGGTACTATGGCTACACCTTC. It specifies CASSLDGGQGYYGYTF.

The rearrangement joins TRBV24-1 to TRBJ2-5; the match to TRBD2 covers 13 bases. Looked up from germline, CDR1 is KGHDR and CDR2 is SFDVKD. The CDR3 runs 15 residues. V lost 5 bases, J lost 3 bases, and 2 bases stayed unmatched. The CDR3 sequence is CATSVGLAGEETQYF. CDR3 nucleotides: TGTGCCACCAGTGTTGGACTAGCGGGAGAAGAGACCCAGTACTTC.

This clone was recorded a few times. CDR3 nucleotides: TGTGCCAGCAGTTACTCAGGGGGCAATTCACCCCTCCACTTT. It translates to CASSYSGGNSPLHF. This sequence joins TRBV6-6 and TRBJ1-6, with TRBD1 matching 7 bases. CDR3 length: 14 amino acids. Germline CDR1 MNHNY, CDR2 SVGAGI (reference sequence). Trimming at V came to 0 bases and at J to 7 bases, leaving 0 bases not matched to a gene.

This rearrangement joins TRBV3-1 (or the pseudogene TRBV3-2) to TRBJ1-1, with a weak D call TRBD1 (5 bases). This CDR3 has 13 amino acids. Trimming took off 4 bases at V and 6 bases at J, with 12 bases between the two ends. From germline, CDR1 is LGHDT and CDR2 YNNKEL (reference sequence). The CDR3 DNA reads TGTGCCAGCAGCCCTCGGGGGGTGGCTGAAGCTTTCTTT. This sequence encodes CASSPRGVAEAFF.

The CDR3 protein is CASSLYQGEKQPQHF. Written as DNA, the CDR3 is TGTGCCAGCAGTTTATACCAGGGGGAAAAGCAGCCCCAGCATTTT. V and J are TRBV27 and TRBJ1-5, with 7 bases that match TRBD1. The V and J ends lost 1 base and 7 bases, in that order; junction bases with no gene match: 7. This CDR3 is built from 15 residues. Germline V gene lookup returns CDR1 MNHEY and CDR2 SMNVEV (reference sequence).

The chain has TRBV28 and TRBJ1-2; TRBD1 matches at 9 bases. The trim removed 3 bases at V and 4 bases at J, leaving 6 bases unmatched. CDR3 size: 15 residues. Germline assignment: CDR1 MDHEN and CDR2 SYDVKM. The CDR3 sequence: CASSFRDRVIYGYTF. The CDR3 DNA reads TGTGCCAGCAGTTTCCGGGACAGGGTTATCTATGGCTACACCTTC.

This clone was found a few times. The gene calls are TRBV28 and TRBJ2-7, with D perhaps TRBD1 (5 bases). The CDR3 spans 12 residues. CDR1 MDHEN and CDR2 SYDVKM come from the germline V gene. Trimming stripped 4 bases from V and 4 bases from J, with 8 bases between. CDR3 region: CASSSRVYEQYF. CDR3 coding DNA: TGTGCCAGCAGTTCCAGGGTATACGAGCAGTACTTC.

This clone was detected only a few times. This chain joins TRBV5-1 and TRBJ2-7, with 8 nucleotides matching TRBD1. The CDR3 covers 13 residues. Germline CDR1 reads SGHRS; CDR2 reads YFSETQ. V lost 4 bases to trimming and J lost 4 bases; unmatched junction nucleotides: 4. DNA of the CDR3: TGCGCCAGCAGCCTCAGACAGGGGTACGAGCAGTACTTC. It translates to CASSLRQGYEQYF. Combining the CDR3 with reference TRBV5-1 and TRBJ2-7 gives the whole variable domain KAGVTQTPRYLIKTRGQQVTLSCSPISGHRSVSWYQQTPGQGLQFLFEYFSETQRNKGNFPGRFSGRQFSNSRSEMNVSTLELGDSALYLCASSLRQGYEQYFGPGTRLTVT.

There are many counts of this clone. The gene calls are TRBV6-5 and TRBJ2-3; 13 bases agree with TRBD2. V gave up 6 bases and J gave up 4 bases; unmatched junction bases: 4. Germline CDR1 reads MNHEY; CDR2 reads SVGAGI. The CDR3 totals 15 residues. CDR3 amino acids: CASSRLAGGPDTQYF. The CDR3 bases are TGTGCCAGCAGCCGACTAGCGGGAGGCCCAGATACGCAGTATTTT.

This clone appeared a few times. The chain is built from TRBV7-9 and TRBJ1-2, with TRBD1 identical over 7 bases. Germline V gene lookup returns CDR1 SEHNR and CDR2 FQNEAQ (reference sequence). The ends lost 4 bases at V and 2 bases at J; junction bases unmatched: 10. This CDR3 contains 16 residues. The DNA for the CDR3 is TGTGCCAGCAGCTCGGCTGGCAGGGGGTCCAACTATGGCTACACCTTC. As protein: CASSSAGRGSNYGYTF.

The rearrangement uses TRBV27 and TRBJ1-2, with 9 nucleotides matching TRBD1. Germline CDR1 reads MNHEY; CDR2 reads SMNVEV (reference sequence). V dropped 1 base and J dropped 6; count of bases not matched to a gene: 12. There are 17 residues in the CDR3. This chain's CDR3 is CASSLLTGTGIPHGYTF. DNA for the CDR3: TGTGCCAGCAGTTTATTAACCGGGACAGGGATACCTCATGGCTACACCTTC.

The chain recombines TRBV27 with TRBJ2-2, with unresolved D. Germline values: CDR1 MNHEY, CDR2 SMNVEV (reference sequence). The CDR3 has 14 amino acids. Trimming shortened V by 2 bases and J by 4 bases, and 8 bases separated the two germline ends. CDR3 region: CASSLTDLTGELFF. The CDR3 nucleotides read TGTGCCAGCAGTTTAACAGACCTCACCGGGGAGCTGTTTTTT.

This sequence joins TRBV19 and TRBJ1-3, with a tentative D call TRBD1 (6 bases). Germline-derived CDR1 and CDR2 are LNHDA and SQIVND (reference sequence). Trimming took 2 bases from V and 1 from J, leaving 15 bases between them. CDR3 length: 17 amino acids. The CDR3 spells CASSIPGSGVSGNTIYF. The CDR3, as DNA: TGTGCCAGTAGTATACCCGGGTCAGGGGTTTCTGGAAACACCATATATTTT.

This sequence joins TRBV28 and TRBJ1-4; perhaps TRBD1 as D (5 bases). The CDR3 is 15 residues long. CDR1 is MDHEN, CDR2 SYDVKM, per germline. V was pared by 8 bases and J by 4 bases, with 17 bases between. DNA of the CDR3: TGTGCCAGCGGGACCGCTGGGGGGTTTAATGAAAAACTGTTTTTT. Amino acids: CASGTAGGFNEKLFF.

This chain joins TRBV19 and TRBJ2-7, with a possible D match to TRBD2 (6 bases). The CDR3 consists of 14 residues. Trimming stripped 5 bases from V and 0 bases from J, with 11 bases between. Germline V gene lookup returns CDR1 LNHDA and CDR2 SQIVND (reference sequence). CDR3 loop: CASSGLAFSYEQYF. Written as DNA, the CDR3 is TGTGCCAGTAGTGGCCTAGCGTTCTCCTACGAGCAGTACTTC.

This clone was detected only once. CDR3 coding DNA: TGTGCCAGTAGTATACTTGGCCCCCAGGTGCCTCAGTACTTC. The encoded protein is CASSILGPQVPQYF. This sequence joins TRBV19 and TRBJ2-4; D gene ambiguous. CDR1 is LNHDA, CDR2 SQIVND, per germline (reference sequence). CDR3 size: 14 residues. Trimming removed 2 bases from V and 12 bases from J, with 17 bases in between.

This clone was found once. The V gene is TRBV18, the J gene TRBJ2-3; TRBD1 matches 8 bases. Germline CDR1 reads KGHSH; CDR2 reads LQKENI. The V segment lost 2 bases and the J segment 0 bases; nucleotides outside the gene matches: 1. The CDR3 length is 15 residues. In DNA, the CDR3 is TGTGCCAGCTCACCAGGACAGGGTAGCACAGATACGCAGTATTTT. Protein: CASSPGQGSTDTQYF.

The J gene is TRBJ1-2, the V gene TRBV7-8; D might be TRBD1 (6 bases). CDR3 size: 16 residues. Germline CDR1 SGHVS, CDR2 FQNEAQ. Trimming removed 5 bases at V and 6 bases at J, with 22 bases between. DNA of the CDR3: TGTGCCAGCAGCCATCGTACAGGGTTAACTCTGGATGGCTACACCTTC. Amino acids: CASSHRTGLTLDGYTF. Full variable domain (outside the CDR3, taken from reference TRBV7-8 and TRBJ1-2): GAGVSQSPRYKVAKRGQDVALRCDPISGHVSLFWYQQALGQGPEFLTYFQNEAQLDKSGLPSDRFFAERPEGSVSTLKIQRTQQEDSAVYLCASSHRTGLTLDGYTFGSGTRLTVV.

The rearrangement links TRBV7-2 to TRBJ2-1, with 8 nucleotides matching TRBD1. CDR3 length: 14 residues. Germline assignment: CDR1 SGHTA and CDR2 FQGNSA. The junction had 4 bases not matched to a gene; V was cut back by 3 bases and J by 6 bases. As DNA, the CDR3 is TGTGCCAGCAGCTTCCACGGGACAGGCAATGAGCAGTTCTTC. As protein: CASSFHGTGNEQFF.

J is TRBJ2-5 and V is TRBV29-1, with 10 bases aligning to TRBD1. The CDR3 sequence is 14 residues long. The J segment lost 5 bases and the V segment lost 1 base, leaving 4 bases of the junction unmatched. Per the germline V gene, CDR1 is SQVTM and CDR2 is ANQGSEA. The CDR3 reads CSVEGRTGGETQYF. The CDR3 bases are TGCAGCGTTGAAGGGAGGACAGGGGGTGAGACCCAGTACTTC.

Only one count was recorded for this clone. The chain couples TRBV9 to TRBJ2-7; the match to TRBD2 covers 8 bases. Germline CDR1 reads SGDLS; CDR2 reads YYNGEE. With V trimmed by 0 bases and J by 3 bases, 8 bases remained unmatched. This CDR3 is 16 amino acids long. CDR3 amino acids: CASSVELAGGLYEQYF. The DNA of the CDR3 is TGTGCCAGCAGCGTAGAGTTGGCGGGGGGCCTCTACGAGCAGTACTTC.

This chain connects TRBV30 to TRBJ1-4; the match to TRBD1 covers 9 bases. This CDR3 spans 12 amino acids. CDR1 is GTSNPN, CDR2 SVGIG, per germline (reference sequence). J lost 8 bases, V lost 5 bases, and 3 bases had no gene match. CDR3 in amino acids: CAWGTGKEKLFF. DNA for the CDR3: TGTGCCTGGGGGACAGGGAAGGAAAAACTGTTTTTT.

The chain combines TRBV18 with TRBJ2-5, with 7 bases lining up with TRBD2. The CDR3 has 12 amino acids. The junction had 0 bases not matched to a gene; V was cut back by 3 bases and J by 5 bases. Germline CDR1 KGHSH, CDR2 LQKENI. This CDR3 reads CASSPGRETQYF. CDR3 nucleotide sequence: TGTGCCAGCTCACCCGGGAGGGAGACCCAGTACTTC.

The chain joins TRBV30 to TRBJ2-5; TRBD1 aligns across 7 bases. Germline V gene sequence: CDR1 GTSNPN, CDR2 SVGIG (reference sequence). V lost 2 bases, J lost 2 bases, and 5 bases stayed unmatched. This CDR3 is 14 amino acids long. CDR3 nucleotide sequence: TGTGCCTGGAGTAGGGGACAGATACAAGAGACCCAGTACTTC. As protein: CAWSRGQIQETQYF.

This clone has ten or more counts. The rearrangement uses TRBV5-1 and TRBJ2-3; a weak D match, TRBD2 (6 bases). V was shortened by 2 bases and J by 1 base, with 8 bases between the two germline ends. Germline V gene lookup returns CDR1 SGHRS and CDR2 YFSETQ. There are 14 residues in the CDR3. The CDR3 DNA is TGCGCCAGCAGCTTCGGGACTCGCACAGATACGCAGTATTTT. Protein: CASSFGTRTDTQYF.

The sample holds a few counts of this clone. This sequence joins TRBV12-3 or TRBV12-4 and TRBJ1-1, with D hard to call. V lost 3 bases and J lost 3, with 8 bases in between. There are 13 residues in the CDR3. CDR3 protein: CASSFGSYTEAFF. In DNA, the CDR3 is TGTGCCAGCAGTTTTGGCAGTTACACTGAAGCTTTCTTT.